One and the same sample provided the 3 T cell receptor beta chains below, sequenced in a study of shared clonotypes between healthy human individuals. Assay: immunoSEQ multiplex PCR; the TCRdb copy retains only in-frame clones and omits some. Found here are 450,000 to 500,000 clones, about 80% of them singletons; the top ten hold around 12%. The sequencing sample was made of PBMCs. These receptors were taken from a woman between 40 and 50 years old in good health. Some clones in this sample may be carry-over from other donors' samples.

The chain has TRBV7-6 and TRBJ1-1; perhaps TRBD1 as D (6 bases). The CDR3 covers 13 residues. Germline-derived CDR1 and CDR2 are SGHVS and FNYEAQ. Trimming shortened V by 3 bases and J by 4 bases, and 9 bases separated the two germline ends. Here the CDR3 reads CASSFGQFTEAFF. CDR3 coding DNA: TGTGCCAGCAGCTTCGGACAGTTCACTGAAGCTTTCTTT.

The J gene is TRBJ2-5, the V gene TRBV27; 16 bases match TRBD2. Trimming at V came to 4 bases and at J to 7 bases, leaving 6 bases not matched to a gene. The CDR3 has 16 amino acids. Germline V gene lookup returns CDR1 MNHEY and CDR2 SMNVEV (reference sequence). DNA for the CDR3: TGTGCCAGCAGTTCCGGGACTAGCGGGAGGGCTGGGACCCAGTACTTC. This gives the protein CASSSGTSGRAGTQYF.

The chain links TRBV30 to TRBJ2-7, with 10 bases that match TRBD2. The J segment lost 2 bases and the V segment lost 1 base, leaving 11 bases of the junction unmatched. The CDR3 length is 17 residues. Germline CDR1 and CDR2: GTSNPN and SVGIG (reference sequence). The CDR3 DNA is TGTGCCTGGAGTGGAAGGGGAGCGGGAGGGGGGACCTACGAGCAGTACTTC. This sequence encodes CAWSGRGAGGGTYEQYF.